A selection of T cell receptor beta chains follows, all from one sample in a study of beta chain features in type 1 diabetes. The repertoire was sequenced with immunoSEQ multiplex PCR; TCRdb's copy has only in-frame clones and lacks some. The table shows 250,000 to 350,000 clones, with 14% occurring only once. Sequenced material: central memory CD4+ T cells from blood. These receptors all stem from a man in his thirties or forties in good health. The CDR3 runs from the conserved cysteine through the conserved F or W. D genes are given only for firm matches. Clone size, where shown, is once, few, many, or a class for clones that have expanded.

v_call: TRBV10-3
d_call: TRBD2
j_call: TRBJ2-1
clone_size: .
cdr3_nt: TGTGCCATCAGGTCCGGGACTAGCGGGAGGGTAGAGCAGTTCTTC
cdr3_aa: CAIRSGTSGRVEQFF

v_call: TRBV19
d_call: TRBD1
j_call: TRBJ1-2
clone_size: .
cdr3_nt: TGTGCCAGTAGTCAGGGGGCTCGATATGGCTACACCTTC
cdr3_aa: CASSQGARYGYTF

v_call: TRBV5-4
d_call: TRBD1
j_call: TRBJ1-2
clone_size: .
cdr3_nt: TGTGCCAGCAGTTTGCAGGGGGCCAGCTATGGCTACACCTTC
cdr3_aa: CASSLQGASYGYTF

v_call: TRBV4-1
d_call: .
j_call: TRBJ1-1
clone_size: .
cdr3_nt: TGCGCCAGCAGACAACAGGGAGGTAACACTGAAGCTTTCTTT
cdr3_aa: CASRQQGGNTEAFF

v_call: TRBV5-1
d_call: .
j_call: TRBJ2-3
clone_size: few
cdr3_nt: TGCGCCAGCAGCAACGGGGCCCAAGATACGCAGTATTTT
cdr3_aa: CASSNGAQDTQYF

v_call: TRBV5-4
d_call: .
j_call: TRBJ2-3
clone_size: few
cdr3_nt: TGTGCCAGCAGCCCCCGACTCCGAGGCACAGATACGCAGTATTTT
cdr3_aa: CASSPRLRGTDTQYF

v_call: TRBV7-9
d_call: TRBD1
j_call: TRBJ1-5
clone_size: many
cdr3_nt: TGTGCCAGCAGCGATGTACCGGGACAGGGAAGCAATCAGCCCCAGCATTTT
cdr3_aa: CASSDVPGQGSNQPQHF

v_call: TRBV27
d_call: .
j_call: TRBJ2-3
clone_size: .
cdr3_nt: TGTGCCAGCAGCCGCGCGGGTAAGGGAACGCAGTATTTT
cdr3_aa: CASSRAGKGTQYF

v_call: TRBV18
d_call: .
j_call: TRBJ2-2
clone_size: few
cdr3_nt: TGTGCCAGCTCACCAGGGCTCAGCACCGGGGAGCTGTTTTTT
cdr3_aa: CASSPGLSTGELFF

v_call: TRBV7-9
d_call: TRBD1
j_call: TRBJ1-2
clone_size: few
cdr3_nt: TGTGCCAGCAGCCCCCAACAGGGGACCTATGGCTACACCTTC
cdr3_aa: CASSPQQGTYGYTF

v_call: TRBV29-1
d_call: .
j_call: TRBJ1-2
clone_size: few
cdr3_nt: TGCAGCGTTGAATCGCTACGGGGCTACACCTTC
cdr3_aa: CSVESLRGYTF

v_call: TRBV27
d_call: .
j_call: TRBJ2-4
clone_size: few
cdr3_nt: TGTGCCAGCAGACTCAGGCCTCTGGACATTCAGTACTTC
cdr3_aa: CASRLRPLDIQYF

v_call: TRBV6-6
d_call: .
j_call: TRBJ2-2
clone_size: .
cdr3_nt: TGTGCCAGCAGTTACTCTCCAGGGGCCGGGGAGCTGTTTTTT
cdr3_aa: CASSYSPGAGELFF

v_call: TRBV5-1
d_call: TRBD1
j_call: TRBJ2-3
clone_size: many
cdr3_nt: TGCGCCAGCAGCTCGACCGGACAGGGGAAGACAGATACGCAGTATTTT
cdr3_aa: CASSSTGQGKTDTQYF

v_call: TRBV11-2
d_call: TRBD2
j_call: TRBJ2-5
clone_size: .
cdr3_nt: TGTGCCAGCAGCCAAATGGGACTATCAGACTTC
cdr3_aa: CASSQMGLSDF

v_call: TRBV18
d_call: .
j_call: TRBJ1-1
clone_size: .
cdr3_nt: TGTGCCAGCTCAGGGGGCGCGGGGTTTGGGAACACTGAAGCTTTCTTT
cdr3_aa: CASSGGAGFGNTEAFF

v_call: TRBV7-9
d_call: TRBD2
j_call: TRBJ2-3
clone_size: .
cdr3_nt: TGTGCCAGCAGCTCCGGACTAGCGGGTGAAGATACGCAGTATTTT
cdr3_aa: CASSSGLAGEDTQYF

v_call: TRBV7-2
d_call: TRBD2
j_call: TRBJ2-5
clone_size: few
cdr3_nt: TGTGCCAGCAGCTGGTCAGCGGGAGCAAAAGAGACCCAGTACTTC
cdr3_aa: CASSWSAGAKETQYF

v_call: TRBV20-1
d_call: .
j_call: TRBJ2-3
clone_size: few
cdr3_nt: TGCAGTGCTAGTTTGGCGGATACGCAGTATTTT
cdr3_aa: CSASLADTQYF

v_call: TRBV7-2
d_call: TRBD1
j_call: TRBJ1-3
clone_size: .
cdr3_nt: TGTGCCAGCAGGCCACAGGGGCCTGGAAACACCATATATTTT
cdr3_aa: CASRPQGPGNTIYF

v_call: TRBV28
d_call: TRBD1
j_call: TRBJ1-2
clone_size: .
cdr3_nt: TGTGCCACCCGGGACAGGTCCTACACCTTC
cdr3_aa: CATRDRSYTF

v_call: TRBV28
d_call: TRBD1
j_call: TRBJ1-2
clone_size: .
cdr3_nt: TGTGCCAGCAGTTTCGGACAGGACTATGGCTACACCTTC
cdr3_aa: CASSFGQDYGYTF

v_call: TRBV9
d_call: .
j_call: TRBJ2-1
clone_size: few
cdr3_nt: TGTGCCAGCAGCGTAGGGAGGGATGCTTACAATGAGCAGTTCTTC
cdr3_aa: CASSVGRDAYNEQFF

v_call: TRBV4-2
d_call: .
j_call: TRBJ2-1
clone_size: few
cdr3_nt: TGTGCCAGCAGCCAAGAGTCTCGGCTAGGTTTCTCCTACAATGAGCAGTTCTTC
cdr3_aa: CASSQESRLGFSYNEQFF

v_call: TRBV7-7
d_call: .
j_call: TRBJ2-3
clone_size: many
cdr3_nt: TGTGCCAGCAGCTTAGCTGGGGCCGATACGCAGTATTTT
cdr3_aa: CASSLAGADTQYF

v_call: TRBV11-3
d_call: .
j_call: TRBJ2-1
clone_size: .
cdr3_nt: TGTGCCAGCAGCCATGGGACTCTCGGCAATGAGCAGTTCTTC
cdr3_aa: CASSHGTLGNEQFF

v_call: TRBV5-1
d_call: .
j_call: TRBJ1-5
clone_size: few
cdr3_nt: TGCGCCAGCAGCTTGGGAGGTCAGGGCGAACAGCCCCAGCATTTT
cdr3_aa: CASSLGGQGEQPQHF

v_call: TRBV6-1
d_call: TRBD1
j_call: TRBJ2-1
clone_size: few
cdr3_nt: TGTGCCAGCAGTGAACCGGGACAGGGGGCAAATGAGCAGTTCTTC
cdr3_aa: CASSEPGQGANEQFF

v_call: TRBV6-1
d_call: TRBD2
j_call: TRBJ2-1
clone_size: many
cdr3_nt: TGTGCCAGCAGTGAAGCGCTTCTTGGCGGGGGGAGGAATGAGCAGTTCTTC
cdr3_aa: CASSEALLGGGRNEQFF

v_call: TRBV29-1
d_call: TRBD2
j_call: TRBJ2-2
clone_size: .
cdr3_nt: TGCAGCGTTGGGGAGGGCCAGGCCGGGGAGCTGTTTTTT
cdr3_aa: CSVGEGQAGELFF

v_call: TRBV11-3
d_call: .
j_call: TRBJ1-1
clone_size: .
cdr3_nt: TGTGCCAGCAGCTTAGCCGGGGGGCGCACTGAAGCTTTCTTT
cdr3_aa: CASSLAGGRTEAFF

v_call: TRBV7-9
d_call: .
j_call: TRBJ1-1
clone_size: few
cdr3_nt: TGTGCCAGCAGCTACCACAGGGACTCTGAAGCTTTCTTT
cdr3_aa: CASSYHRDSEAFF

v_call: TRBV19
d_call: .
j_call: TRBJ2-5
clone_size: few
cdr3_nt: TGTGCCAGTAGTATCCCGGGAGCCGAGACCCAGTACTTC
cdr3_aa: CASSIPGAETQYF

v_call: TRBV18
d_call: TRBD2
j_call: TRBJ2-1
clone_size: .
cdr3_nt: TGTGCCAGCTCACCATTCCAATCGAGGGAGGGCCTTATCCATGAGCAGTTCTTC
cdr3_aa: CASSPFQSREGLIHEQFF

v_call: TRBV9
d_call: .
j_call: TRBJ2-2
clone_size: .
cdr3_nt: TGTGCCAGCAGCGTAGTAGGACAATCAAGGGGCGGGGAGCTGTTTTTT
cdr3_aa: CASSVVGQSRGGELFF

v_call: TRBV15
d_call: .
j_call: TRBJ1-2
clone_size: .
cdr3_nt: TGTGCCACCACCCCAGGGCAGGAGTATGGCTACACCTTC
cdr3_aa: CATTPGQEYGYTF

v_call: TRBV15
d_call: .
j_call: TRBJ2-2
clone_size: .
cdr3_nt: TGTGCCACCAGCAGCCTCCGGGGACCCGGGGAGCTGTTTTTT
cdr3_aa: CATSSLRGPGELFF

v_call: TRBV30
d_call: .
j_call: TRBJ2-2
clone_size: .
cdr3_nt: TGTGCCTGGATTTTAGGGCGGAACACCGGGGAGCTGTTTTTT
cdr3_aa: CAWILGRNTGELFF

v_call: TRBV9
d_call: .
j_call: TRBJ2-1
clone_size: few
cdr3_nt: TGTGCCAGCAGCGTACGAGGTCAGGGCACGGTTTATGAGCAGTTCTTC
cdr3_aa: CASSVRGQGTVYEQFF

v_call: TRBV30
d_call: TRBD1
j_call: TRBJ1-3
clone_size: few
cdr3_nt: TGTGCCTGGAGGAGGGGGCTCTCTGGAAACACCATATATTTT
cdr3_aa: CAWRRGLSGNTIYF

v_call: TRBV2
d_call: .
j_call: TRBJ2-1
clone_size: once
cdr3_nt: TGTGCCAGCACATCAGGGGTGGGGCCCTATGAGCAGTTCTTC
cdr3_aa: CASTSGVGPYEQFF

v_call: TRBV9
d_call: TRBD1
j_call: TRBJ1-1
clone_size: .
cdr3_nt: TGTGCCAGCAGCGTAGGCCTCTCCAGGACAGGATCCGAAGCTTTCTTT
cdr3_aa: CASSVGLSRTGSEAFF

v_call: TRBV7-3
d_call: TRBD1
j_call: TRBJ2-5
clone_size: .
cdr3_nt: TGTGCCAGCAGCTTATATGGGACAGGGCAAGAGACCCAGTACTTC
cdr3_aa: CASSLYGTGQETQYF

v_call: TRBV4-3
d_call: .
j_call: TRBJ1-4
clone_size: many
cdr3_nt: TGCGCCAGCAGCCACTCAAGCGGGGAAAAACTGTTTTTT
cdr3_aa: CASSHSSGEKLFF

v_call: TRBV5-1
d_call: .
j_call: TRBJ2-6
clone_size: few
cdr3_nt: TGCGCCAGCAGTGAGGGGTTCTCTGGGGCCAACGTCCTGACTTTC
cdr3_aa: CASSEGFSGANVLTF

v_call: TRBV9
d_call: TRBD2
j_call: TRBJ2-3
clone_size: few
cdr3_nt: TGTGCCAGCAGCGAAACTAGCGGGGGAAGCACAGATACGCAGTATTTT
cdr3_aa: CASSETSGGSTDTQYF